The sequence of this TCR beta chain was determined in a study of shared clonotypes between healthy human individuals. Sequencing was at deep level. Measured with immunoSEQ multiplex PCR; TCRdb has only the in-frame clones, and not every one. The sample yields about 750,000 clones, more than 85% seen once. This clone was recorded a few times. What it binds is unknown. Findings of the study overall: Larger estimated richness was generally seen in naive subsets than in memory subsets. About 5% of naive CD4 clonotypes were shared across a few donors.

Cells designated naive CD8 were CD45RO-negative and were positively selected for CCR7, with terminally differentiated effector memory CD45RA+ cells excluded. What was sequenced was naive CD8+ T cells sorted from blood. This receptor was identified in a man aged 30 to 39 in good health.

The CDR3 DNA reads as TGTGCCAGCAGCTTAAGCACAAACACCGGGGAGCTGTTTTTT. Translated: CASSLSTNTGELFF. The chain couples TRBV7-3 to TRBJ2-2, with unresolved D. V was cut by 1 base and J by 2 bases, with 5 bases left in between. Germline V gene lookup returns CDR1 SGHTA and CDR2 FQGTGA. The CDR3 runs 14 residues. Full variable domain (rest looked up from reference TRBV7-3 and TRBJ2-2): GAGVSQTPSNKVTEKGKYVELRCDPISGHTALYWYRQSLGQGPEFLIYFQGTGAADDSGLPNDRFFAVRPEGSVSTLKIQRTERGDSAVYLCASSLSTNTGELFFGEGSRLTVL.